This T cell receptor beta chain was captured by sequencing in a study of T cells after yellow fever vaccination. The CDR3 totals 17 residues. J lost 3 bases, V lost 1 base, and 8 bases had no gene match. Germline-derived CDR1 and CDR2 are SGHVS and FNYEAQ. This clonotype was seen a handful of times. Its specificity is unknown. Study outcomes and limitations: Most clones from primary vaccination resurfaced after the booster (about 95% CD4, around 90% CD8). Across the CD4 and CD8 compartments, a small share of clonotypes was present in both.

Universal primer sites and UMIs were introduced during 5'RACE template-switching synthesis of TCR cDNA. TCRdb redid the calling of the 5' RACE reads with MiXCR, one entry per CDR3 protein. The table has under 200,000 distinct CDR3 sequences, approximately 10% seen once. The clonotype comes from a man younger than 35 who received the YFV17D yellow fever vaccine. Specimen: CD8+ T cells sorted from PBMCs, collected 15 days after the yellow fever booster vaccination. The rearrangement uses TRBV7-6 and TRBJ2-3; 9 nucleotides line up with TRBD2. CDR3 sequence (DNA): TGTGCCAGCAGCTTAGGGGTGGGGCTAGCGGGGACAGATACGCAGTATTTT. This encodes CASSLGVGLAGTDTQYF. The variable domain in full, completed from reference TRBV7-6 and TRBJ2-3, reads GAGVSQSPRYKVTKRGQDVALRCDPISGHVSLYWYRQALGQGPEFLTYFNYEAQQDKSGLPNDRFSAERPEGSISTLTIQRTEQRDSAMYRCASSLGVGLAGTDTQYFGPGTRLTVL.